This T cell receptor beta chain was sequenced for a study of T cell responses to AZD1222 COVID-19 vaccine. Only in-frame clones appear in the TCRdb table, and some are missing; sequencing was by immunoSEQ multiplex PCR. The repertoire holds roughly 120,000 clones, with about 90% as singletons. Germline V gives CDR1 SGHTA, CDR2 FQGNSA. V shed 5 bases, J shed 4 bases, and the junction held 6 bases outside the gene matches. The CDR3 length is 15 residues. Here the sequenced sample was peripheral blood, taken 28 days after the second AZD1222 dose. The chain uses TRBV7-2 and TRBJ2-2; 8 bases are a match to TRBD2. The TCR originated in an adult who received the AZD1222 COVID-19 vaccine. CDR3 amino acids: CASSPGLAITGELFF. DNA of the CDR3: TGTGCCAGCAGCCCCGGACTAGCAATCACCGGGGAGCTGTTTTTT.